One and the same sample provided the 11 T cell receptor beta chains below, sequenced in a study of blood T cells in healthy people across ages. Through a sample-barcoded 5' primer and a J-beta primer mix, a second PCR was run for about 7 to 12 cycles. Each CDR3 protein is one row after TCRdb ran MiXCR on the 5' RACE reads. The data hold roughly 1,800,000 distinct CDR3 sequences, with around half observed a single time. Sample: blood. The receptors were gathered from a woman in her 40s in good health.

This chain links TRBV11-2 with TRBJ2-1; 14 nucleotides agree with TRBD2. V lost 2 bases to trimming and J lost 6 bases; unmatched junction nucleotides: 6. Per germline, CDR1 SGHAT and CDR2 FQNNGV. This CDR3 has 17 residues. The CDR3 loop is CASSLLRLAGGGNEQFF. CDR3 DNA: TGTGCCAGCAGCTTACTTAGACTAGCGGGGGGGGGCAATGAGCAGTTCTTC.

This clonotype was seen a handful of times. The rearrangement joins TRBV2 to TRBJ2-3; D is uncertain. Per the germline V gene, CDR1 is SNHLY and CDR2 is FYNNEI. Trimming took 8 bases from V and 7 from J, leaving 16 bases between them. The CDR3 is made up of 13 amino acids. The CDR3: CASAPLGRNTQYF. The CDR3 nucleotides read TGTGCCAGCGCTCCCCTCGGTAGAAATACGCAGTATTTT.

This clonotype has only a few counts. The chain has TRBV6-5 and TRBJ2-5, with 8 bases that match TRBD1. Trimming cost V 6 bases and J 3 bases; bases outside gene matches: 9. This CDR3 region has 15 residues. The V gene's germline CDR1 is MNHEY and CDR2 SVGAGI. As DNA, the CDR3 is TGTGCCAGCAGCTTAGGACAGGGACGGGAAGAGACCCAGTACTTC. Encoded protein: CASSLGQGREETQYF.

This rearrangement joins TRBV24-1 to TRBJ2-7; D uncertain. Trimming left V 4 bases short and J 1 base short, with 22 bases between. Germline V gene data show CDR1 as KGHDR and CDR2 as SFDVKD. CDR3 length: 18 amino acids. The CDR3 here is CATSDRPGIFNLSYEQYF. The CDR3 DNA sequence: TGTGCCACCAGTGACCGCCCGGGCATCTTCAATTTATCCTACGAGCAGTACTTC.

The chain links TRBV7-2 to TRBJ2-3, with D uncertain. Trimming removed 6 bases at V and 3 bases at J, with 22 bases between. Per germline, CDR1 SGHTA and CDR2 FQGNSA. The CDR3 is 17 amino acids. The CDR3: CASSYQTTTMLTDTQYF. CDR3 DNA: TGTGCCAGCAGTTACCAAACCACGACAATGCTGACAGATACGCAGTATTTT.

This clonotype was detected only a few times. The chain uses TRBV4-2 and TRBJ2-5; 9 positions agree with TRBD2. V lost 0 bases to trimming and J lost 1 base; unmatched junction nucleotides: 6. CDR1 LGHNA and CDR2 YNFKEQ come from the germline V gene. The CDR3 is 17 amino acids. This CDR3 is CASSQDWSGGPQETQYF. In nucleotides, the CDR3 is TGTGCCAGCAGCCAAGATTGGAGCGGGGGGCCCCAAGAGACCCAGTACTTC.

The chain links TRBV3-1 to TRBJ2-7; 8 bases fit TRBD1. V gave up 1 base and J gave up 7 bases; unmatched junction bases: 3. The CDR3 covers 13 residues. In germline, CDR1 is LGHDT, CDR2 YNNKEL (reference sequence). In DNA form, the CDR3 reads TGTGCCAGCAGCCAAGGGACAGGGAGTGAGCAGTACTTC. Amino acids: CASSQGTGSEQYF.

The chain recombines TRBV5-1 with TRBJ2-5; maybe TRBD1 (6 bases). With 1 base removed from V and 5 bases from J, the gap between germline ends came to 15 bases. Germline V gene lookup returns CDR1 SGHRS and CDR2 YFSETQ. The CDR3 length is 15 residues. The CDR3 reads CASSLYRDQGETQYF. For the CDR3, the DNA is TGCGCCAGCAGCTTGTACAGGGATCAGGGGGAGACCCAGTACTTC. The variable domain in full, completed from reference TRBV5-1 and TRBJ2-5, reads KAGVTQTPRYLIKTRGQQVTLSCSPISGHRSVSWYQQTPGQGLQFLFEYFSETQRNKGNFPGRFSGRQFSNSRSEMNVSTLELGDSALYLCASSLYRDQGETQYFGPGTRLLVL.

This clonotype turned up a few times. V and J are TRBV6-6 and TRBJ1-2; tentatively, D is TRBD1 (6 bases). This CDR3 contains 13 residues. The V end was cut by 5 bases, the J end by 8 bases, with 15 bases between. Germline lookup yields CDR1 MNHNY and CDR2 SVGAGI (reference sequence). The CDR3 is CASSHKGQGGYTF. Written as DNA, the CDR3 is TGTGCCAGCAGTCACAAAGGGCAGGGGGGCTACACCTTC.

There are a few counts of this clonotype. CDR3 protein: CASSPEVDYGYTF. Here the CDR3 DNA reads TGTGCCAGCAGCCCGGAGGTCGATTATGGCTACACCTTC. This chain connects TRBV4-2 to TRBJ1-2; D unresolved. Per germline, CDR1 LGHNA and CDR2 YNFKEQ. Trimming removed 4 bases from V and 5 bases from J, with 11 bases in between. This CDR3 is built from 13 residues.

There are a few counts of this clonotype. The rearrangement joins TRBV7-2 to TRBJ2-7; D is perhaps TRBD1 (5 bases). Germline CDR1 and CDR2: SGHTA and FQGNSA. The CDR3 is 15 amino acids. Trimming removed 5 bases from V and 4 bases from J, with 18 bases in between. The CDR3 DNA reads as TGTGCCAGCAGCCAGGGCAGTGGGATCGGGTACGAGCAGTACTTC. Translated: CASSQGSGIGYEQYF.